The present entry profiles one TCR beta chain with its context. Antigen specificity is unknown. The entry originates in a study of T cell repertoires in cytomegalovirus infection. The germline V gene encodes CDR1 MNHEY and CDR2 SVGAGI. The V gene lost 1 base and the J gene lost 3 bases, with 10 bases spanning the gap. CDR3 size: 15 residues. TCRdb ran MiXCR on the reads and lists one entry per CDR3 protein. The table includes approximately 990,000 distinct CDR3 sequences, less than 35% detected once. The origin of this receptor is a human donor in good health (CMV status not recorded). Some clones in this sample may be carry-over from other donors' samples. This specimen was cultured CD8+ T cells from PBMCs, taken from culture after CMV antigen stimulation. The chain has TRBV6-5 and TRBJ1-3; D uncertain. The CDR3 DNA reads as TGTGCCAGCAGTTACTGGGCCGGGGATGGAAACACCATATATTTT. Protein: CASSYWAGDGNTIYF.